This T cell receptor beta chain was found in a study of PD-L1 blockade in urothelial cancer (dated by TCRdb to the late 2010s). About the study as a whole: Every patient began therapy around 2014 and was given atezolizumab 1,200 mg intravenously every 3 weeks. About 90% of the roughly 30 patients were males with bladder-origin urothelial cancer, and about 60% of the 29 reported a prior smoking history. Patients had an ECOG performance status of 0 or 1 and had received between 0 and 3 prior chemotherapy regimens. Blood samples were analyzed at 3 weeks after treatment start (second dose) and at 6 weeks after treatment start. Blood samples gave median yields of roughly 150,000 T cells and some 84,000 unique TCRs, along with a median clonality of 0.080. An exploratory multi-omic analysis was conducted of the somatic, immune and clinical correlates of response to PD-L1 blockade with atezolizumab in urothelial cancer. Pretreatment tumor samples, along with matched peripheral blood serially collected before and after atezolizumab treatment, were subjected to TCR sequencing. Progression-free survival longer than 6 months counted as durable clinical benefit, and TCR features were additionally tested against both progression-free and overall survival. In the same patients, whole exome sequencing and RNA sequencing of pretreatment tumors were performed in addition to TCR sequencing. Durable clinical benefit was achieved by nine patients and was not achieved by 20 patients. Pretreatment blood TCR-seq was available for about 27 patients, at least one posttreatment blood collection was obtained for around 25 patients, and tumor TCR-seq was available for around 25 patients.

What the authors observed across the whole study: Small sample size (n of about 30) and many exploratory analyses mean the results are intended to be hypothesis-generating. Improved progression-free and overall survival was associated with having pretreatment peripheral blood TCR clonality below the median. At 3 weeks after the start of treatment, tumor-associated TCR clones in peripheral blood had expanded more in patients with durable benefit (n ≈ 24, p = 0.022).

The time point tag for this specimen amounts to: peripheral blood 6 weeks after treatment start. A total of approximately 27 patients with locally advanced or metastatic urothelial carcinoma, treated at Memorial Sloan Kettering on a trial protocol, made up the cohort. Peripheral blood mononuclear cells were collected pretreatment and during treatment, with between 1 and 8 total time points per patient. The Qiagen DNeasy Blood extraction kit was used to purify genomic DNA from total PBMCs and from tumor samples. PBMCs were collected pretreatment and during treatment, and were isolated and stored as previously described. Points on this clone: Its antigen target is currently unknown. It has no much larger one-base neighbor in the sample; base qualities were not kept.

Each PCR received spiked-in synthetic TCR analog templates so that absolute template abundance could be estimated from read counts. TCRbeta CDR3 regions were amplified from genomic DNA with bias-controlled V and J gene primers using the immunoSEQ assay. Sequencing of rearranged TCRbeta segments was done at approximately 20X coverage. In the original analysis: Clustering was used to correct sequencing errors, and CDR3s were annotated against IMGT so that V, D and J genes could be assigned. Out-of-frame and stop-codon sequences were excluded, and only productive TCRbeta rearrangements were used in downstream analyses. To compute clonality, Shannon entropy was normalized by the log of the number of unique productive sequences and then subtracted from one. Clones differing between time points or between blood and tumor were identified using Fisher's exact test with Benjamini-Hochberg correction, with an adjusted p below 0.01 applied as the threshold. Not all clones reach the TCRdb copy of this immuneACCESS table, which keeps in-frame sequences only. Checked studies attribute under half of the gap to unresolved V genes and leave the rest unexplained. From that table come the V and J calls and clone size; the DNA was used to work out D and trimming. The sample table lists about 120,000 clones, about 89% of them with a count of one. More than 1.5% of the sample comes from the top ten.

Between the V and J ends, shortened by 5 bases and 6 bases respectively, the junction contains 9 bases. The germline V gene gives CDR1 as LGHNT and CDR2 as FRNRAP. The CDR3 covers 12 residues, taking in both the cysteine and the phenylalanine. CDR3 DNA is the only sequence kept; it has 36 bases, read in frame from the first base. The sequences come from PBMCs, collected around atezolizumab (anti-PD-L1) treatment. This receptor chain uses TRBV12-5 and TRBJ2-3; TRBD2 might be the D gene, on 6 matching bases. The TCR comes from a man aged 60 to 75 with urothelial cancer. The CDR3 here reads CASGQEGDTQYF. The nucleotide sequence reads as follows: TGTGCTAGTGGTCAGGAGGGGGATACGCAGTATTTT.